This TCR beta chain originates from a study of cytomegalovirus exposure and HLA in healthy donors. As to this clone: As yet, its antigen is unknown.

Notes on the study in general: The authors enumerated over 150 TCR beta chains as linked to cytomegalovirus.

The assay was immunoSEQ multiplex PCR, and TCRdb's table has in-frame clones only and misses some. The sample lists 200,000 to 300,000 clones, less than 95% occurring once. CDR1 SGHNT and CDR2 YENEEA come from the germline V gene. V was pared by 5 bases and J by 7 bases, with 8 bases between. The CDR3 is made up of 12 amino acids. The receptor was isolated from a woman in her thirties in good health and CMV-seronegative. Source material: PBMCs. The V gene is TRBV11-3, the J gene TRBJ2-2; D remains unclear. The CDR3, as DNA: TGTGCCAGCAGCCGAGGAGACGGGGAGCTGTTTTTT. Residues: CASSRGDGELFF.